Each of the 5 T cell receptor beta chains below was sequenced from the same sample in a study of human T cells and chemical hapten exposure. Noted time point: pre-sensitization, week 0. Treatment reported: therapeutic diphenylcyclopropenone sensitization with weekly scalp DPC. TCRdb itself ran the RACE reads through MiXCR, one entry per CDR3 protein. The profile covers under 300,000 distinct CDR3 sequences, with around 9.3% appearing a single time and approximately 2.2% taken by the ten largest. The sample consisted of whole blood, taken in connection with sensitization to the hapten diphenylcyclopropenone (DPC). All receptors derive from a woman in her thirties or forties with alopecia areata. Some clones in this sample may be carry-over from other donors' samples.

This clonotype was detected a few times. This rearrangement joins TRBV9 to TRBJ2-7; 8 bases are shared with TRBD1. J was trimmed by 4 bases and V by 0 bases; bases with no gene match: 6. CDR1 is SGDLS and CDR2 is YYNGEE in the germline V gene. The CDR3 length is 15 residues. CDR3 DNA sequence: TGTGCCAGCAGCGTAGGACCAGACAGGGGATACGAGCAGTACTTC. This sequence encodes CASSVGPDRGYEQYF.

This clonotype came up a few times. This chain joins TRBV20-1 and TRBJ1-5, with TRBD1 matching 7 bases. The CDR3 is 16 amino acids. The trim removed 0 bases at V and 1 base at J, leaving 6 bases unmatched. Per the germline V gene, CDR1 is DFQATT and CDR2 is SNEGSKA (reference sequence). The CDR3, as DNA: TGCAGTGCTAGAGACAGCCTGGGACAGAGCAATCAGCCCCAGCATTTT. Translating gives CSARDSLGQSNQPQHF.

The V gene is TRBV6-5, the J gene TRBJ2-3, with 14 bases lining up with TRBD2. CDR3 length equals 19 residues. Germline V gives CDR1 MNHEY, CDR2 SVGAGI. J gave up 1 base and V 0 bases, and 6 bases lay outside the gene matches. CDR3 nucleotide sequence: TGTGCCAGCAGTTACTCCGGACTAGCGGGAGGATCGGGCACAGATACGCAGTATTTT. Its protein product is CASSYSGLAGGSGTDTQYF.

The rearrangement links TRBV11-1 to TRBJ2-7, with D maybe TRBD1 (6 bases). V was cut by 3 bases and J by 0 bases, with 15 bases left in between. This CDR3 comprises 16 residues. Germline loops: CDR1 SGHAT, CDR2 FQDESV (reference sequence). The CDR3: CASSFADRPFSYEQYF. The CDR3 DNA is TGTGCCAGCAGCTTTGCAGACAGGCCATTCTCCTACGAGCAGTACTTC.

A few counts support this clonotype. This chain's CDR3 is CASSSYRLAGGLGDEQFF. The CDR3 DNA reads as TGTGCCAGCAGCTCCTACAGACTAGCGGGAGGATTAGGGGATGAGCAGTTCTTC. V usage is TRBV7-8 and J usage is TRBJ2-1, with 13 positions matching TRBD2. Germline values: CDR1 SGHVS, CDR2 FQNEAQ. The CDR3 has 18 residues. The V segment lost 4 bases and the J segment 8 bases; nucleotides outside the gene matches: 14.